The source of this T cell receptor (beta chain) is a study of T cell responses to AZD1222 COVID-19 vaccine. Study background: Pooling covered second doses at about 4 or about 12 weeks. General study findings and limits: Regions 160-218 and 743-854 dominated among vaccine-associated CD4 TCRs spanning spike. Spike-specific TCR depth and breadth grew after two AZD1222 doses. The number of AZD1222 recipients seropositive at baseline was only five to seven.

Germline-derived CDR1 and CDR2 are LNHDA and SQIVND (reference sequence). Between the trimmed V and J ends, which lost 4 bases and 8 bases, there was a span of 17 bases. The CDR3 is made up of 14 amino acids. The table came from immunoSEQ multiplex PCR; TCRdb's copy has only in-frame clones and leaves some out. The sample includes 150,000 to 180,000 clones, about 85% of them seen just once. There are a few counts of this clone. Its target is not known. This sequence joins TRBV19 and TRBJ1-2, with D perhaps matching TRBD1 (6 bases). The sample here was peripheral blood, taken on day 0 of AZD1222 vaccination. The sequence was collected from an adult in good health. The CDR3 coding sequence is TGTGCCAGTAGTAGACCCGGGACACCTATGGGCTACACCTTC. Encoded protein: CASSRPGTPMGYTF.